This T cell receptor beta chain was recorded in a study of blood T cell repertoires in COVID-19. Study-level background: Specimens from acute and convalescent COVID-19 originated in the United States, Italy and Spain.

TCRdb keeps only in-frame clones here, not all; method: immunoSEQ multiplex PCR. Of about 160,000 clones listed, more than 75% are singletons. Membership in each cohort depended on participant-reported clinical history. Symptom resolution, clearance, or two negative PCRs marked the recovered donors of Cohort 3. This CDR3 is 13 amino acids long. From germline, CDR1 is SGHRS and CDR2 YFSETQ. The V gene lost 0 bases and the J gene lost 8 bases, with 11 bases spanning the gap. Sequenced input: PBMCs or T cells enriched from blood (not recorded which). The sequence was collected from a man aged 35 to 55 who had recovered from COVID-19. The rearrangement links TRBV5-1 to TRBJ1-2, with D perhaps TRBD1 (6 bases). The CDR3 DNA follows: TGCGCCAGCAGCTTGGGGGGGCCGAGCGGCTACACCTTC. It specifies CASSLGGPSGYTF.